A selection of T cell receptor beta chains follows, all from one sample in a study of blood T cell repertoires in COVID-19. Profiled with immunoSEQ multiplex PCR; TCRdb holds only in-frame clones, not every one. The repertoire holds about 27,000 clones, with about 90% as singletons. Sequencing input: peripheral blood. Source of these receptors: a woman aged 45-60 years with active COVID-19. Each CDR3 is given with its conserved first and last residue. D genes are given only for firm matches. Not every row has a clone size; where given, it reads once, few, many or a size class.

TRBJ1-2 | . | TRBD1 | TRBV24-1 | CATSDNRGLYGYTF | TGTGCCACCAGTGATAACAGGGGCCTCTATGGCTACACCTTC
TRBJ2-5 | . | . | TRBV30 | CAWMVGRETQYF | TGTGCCTGGATGGTGGGGCGGGAGACCCAGTACTTC
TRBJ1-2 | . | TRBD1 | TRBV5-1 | CASSLETVTGVGYTF | TGCGCCAGCAGCTTGGAGACCGTGACAGGGGTAGGCTACACCTTC
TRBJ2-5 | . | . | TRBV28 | CASSFWQGLETQYF | TGTGCCAGCAGTTTTTGGCAGGGGCTGGAGACCCAGTACTTC
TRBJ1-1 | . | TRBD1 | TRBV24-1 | CATSTGTGPNTEAFF | TGTGCCACCAGTACCGGGACAGGGCCGAACACTGAAGCTTTCTTT
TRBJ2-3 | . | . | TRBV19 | CASSIDGSQDTQYF | TGTGCCAGTAGTATAGACGGGAGCCAAGATACGCAGTATTTT
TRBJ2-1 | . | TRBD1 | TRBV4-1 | CASSQPDPGGYNEQFF | TGCGCCAGCAGCCAACCCGACCCAGGGGGCTACAATGAGCAGTTCTTC
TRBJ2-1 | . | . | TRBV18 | CVSSLDSYNEQFF | TGTGTCAGCTCACTCGACAGTTACAATGAGCAGTTCTTC
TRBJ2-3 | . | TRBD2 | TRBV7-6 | CASSATSGGGTDTQYF | TGTGCCAGCAGCGCGACTAGCGGAGGAGGGACAGATACGCAGTATTTT
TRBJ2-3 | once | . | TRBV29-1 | CSVGTAGDTQYF | TGCAGCGTTGGGACCGCGGGAGATACGCAGTATTTT
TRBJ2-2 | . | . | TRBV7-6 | CASSLGAGWNTGELFF | TGTGCCAGCAGCTTAGGGGCAGGGTGGAACACCGGGGAGCTGTTTTTT
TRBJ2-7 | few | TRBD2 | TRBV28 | CASSSSGRVYF | TGTGCCAGCAGTTCGAGCGGGAGAGTGTACTTC
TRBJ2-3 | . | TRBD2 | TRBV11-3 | CASSPSRGSPADTQYF | TGTGCCAGCAGCCCCTCGCGCGGGAGTCCGGCGGATACGCAGTATTTT
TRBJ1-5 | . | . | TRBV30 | CAWSVPAGPQHF | TGTGCCTGGAGTGTACCGGCAGGGCCCCAGCATTTT
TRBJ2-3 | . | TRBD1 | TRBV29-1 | CSVVGQGGTDTQYF | TGCAGCGTTGTGGGACAGGGCGGTACAGATACGCAGTATTTT
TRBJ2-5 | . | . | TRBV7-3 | CASSLRGGIKEAQYF | TGTGCCAGCAGCTTAAGGGGCGGGATTAAGGAGGCCCAGTACTTC
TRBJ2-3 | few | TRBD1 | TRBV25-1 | CASSEYWTGEGTDTQYF | TGTGCCAGCAGTGAATATTGGACAGGGGAGGGCACAGATACGCAGTATTTT
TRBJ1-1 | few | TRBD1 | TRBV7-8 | CASSPTGAAPLNTEAFF | TGTGCCAGCAGCCCGACAGGGGCGGCTCCCTTGAACACTGAAGCTTTCTTT
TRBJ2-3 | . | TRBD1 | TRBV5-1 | CASSRTGGDDTQYF | TGCGCCAGCAGCCGGACAGGGGGCGACGATACGCAGTATTTT
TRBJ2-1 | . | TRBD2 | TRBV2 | CASSRLAAYNEQFF | TGTGCCAGCAGTCGACTAGCTGCCTACAATGAGCAGTTCTTC
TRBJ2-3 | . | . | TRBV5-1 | CASSLATDTQYF | TGCGCCAGCAGCTTAGCCACAGATACGCAGTATTTT
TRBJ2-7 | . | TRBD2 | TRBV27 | CASSLSLGLAGLEQYF | TGTGCCAGCAGTTTATCCCTCGGACTAGCGGGTCTCGAGCAGTACTTC
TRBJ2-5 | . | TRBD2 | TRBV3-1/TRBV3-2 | CASSQDGTSRGTQYF | TGTGCCAGCAGCCAAGATGGGACTAGCCGCGGGACCCAGTACTTC
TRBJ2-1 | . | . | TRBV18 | CASSPPTGRGGNEQFF | TGTGCCAGCTCACCACCGACGGGCAGAGGGGGCAATGAGCAGTTCTTC
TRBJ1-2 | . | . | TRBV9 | CASSVGGRSGYTF | TGTGCCAGCAGCGTAGGGGGGCGGAGTGGCTACACCTTC
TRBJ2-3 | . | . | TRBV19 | CASSTMGGTDTQYF | TGTGCCAGTAGTACCATGGGAGGCACAGATACGCAGTATTTT
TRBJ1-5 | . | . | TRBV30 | CAWSVQGGQPQHF | TGTGCCTGGAGTGTTCAGGGAGGTCAGCCCCAGCATTTT
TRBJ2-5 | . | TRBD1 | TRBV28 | CASTIQGQGTGETQYF | TGTGCCAGCACCATACAAGGACAGGGTACGGGAGAGACCCAGTACTTC
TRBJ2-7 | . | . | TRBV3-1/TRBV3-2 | CASSHTSPMTGSSYEQYF | TGTGCCAGCAGCCATACCAGCCCCATGACAGGTAGCTCCTACGAGCAGTACTTC
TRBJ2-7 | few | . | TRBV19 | CASSIGLGTSYEQYF | TGTGCCAGTAGTATAGGTCTCGGGACTTCCTACGAGCAGTACTTC
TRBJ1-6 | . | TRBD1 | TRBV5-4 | CAGGDRGSDSPLHF | TGTGCCGGAGGGGACAGGGGGAGTGATTCACCCCTCCACTTT
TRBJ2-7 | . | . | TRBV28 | CASSFASSLYF | TGTGCCAGCAGTTTTGCTAGCAGTCTGTACTTC
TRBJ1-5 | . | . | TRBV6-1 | CASSEAGGYANQPQHF | TGTGCCAGCAGTGAAGCGGGAGGCTACGCAAATCAGCCCCAGCATTTT
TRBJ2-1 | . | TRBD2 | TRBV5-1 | CASSLLAGAEGYNEQFF | TGCGCCAGCAGCTTACTAGCGGGGGCGGAGGGCTACAATGAGCAGTTCTTC
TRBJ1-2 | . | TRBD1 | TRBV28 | CASSYTGTGVGYTF | TGTGCCAGCAGTTATACCGGGACAGGGGTAGGCTACACCTTC
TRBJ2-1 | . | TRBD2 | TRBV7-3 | CASSLAGLAGNNEQFF | TGTGCCAGCAGCTTAGCGGGACTAGCGGGAAACAATGAGCAGTTCTTC
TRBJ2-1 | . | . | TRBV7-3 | CASSLQRQNNEQFF | TGTGCCAGCAGTCTACAGAGACAGAACAATGAGCAGTTCTTC
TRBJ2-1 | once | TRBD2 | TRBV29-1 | CSVEDGTSGRYNEQFF | TGCAGCGTTGAAGATGGGACTAGCGGGAGATACAATGAGCAGTTCTTC
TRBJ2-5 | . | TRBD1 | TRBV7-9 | CASSLLGTVQETQYF | TGTGCCAGCAGCTTATTAGGGACAGTCCAAGAGACCCAGTACTTC
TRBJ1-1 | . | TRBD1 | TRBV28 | CASSTGGGILMNTEAFF | TGTGCCAGCAGTACGGGAGGGGGCATCCTCATGAACACTGAAGCTTTCTTT
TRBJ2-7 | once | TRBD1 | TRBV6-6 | CASTKDRASYEQYF | TGTGCCAGCACCAAGGACAGGGCTTCCTACGAGCAGTACTTC
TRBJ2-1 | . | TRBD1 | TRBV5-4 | CASSLGQGAYNEQFF | TGTGCCAGCAGCTTGGGACAGGGGGCCTACAATGAGCAGTTCTTC
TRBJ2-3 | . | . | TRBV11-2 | CASSLDRATDTQYF | TGTGCCAGCAGCTTAGATCGAGCCACAGATACGCAGTATTTT
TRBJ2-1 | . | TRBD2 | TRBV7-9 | CASSWTRVRYNEQFF | TGTGCCAGCAGCTGGACTAGAGTAAGATACAATGAGCAGTTCTTC
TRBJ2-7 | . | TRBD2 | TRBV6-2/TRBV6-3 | CASSYRTSGRYRYEQYF | TGTGCCAGCAGTTACAGGACTAGCGGGAGGTACCGCTACGAGCAGTACTTC
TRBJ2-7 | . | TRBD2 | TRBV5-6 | CASSLGLAGTYEQYF | TGTGCCAGCAGCTTGGGACTAGCGGGGACCTACGAGCAGTACTTC
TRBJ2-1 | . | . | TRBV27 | CASSLLQSNEQFF | TGTGCCAGCAGTTTACTTCAGTCCAATGAGCAGTTCTTC
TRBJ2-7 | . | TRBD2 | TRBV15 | CATSRDRGSSRILDEQYF | TGTGCCACCAGCAGAGACCGCGGGAGCAGTCGCATTTTGGACGAGCAGTACTTC
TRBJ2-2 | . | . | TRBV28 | CASSRSTGELFF | TGTGCCAGCAGTCGTAGTACCGGGGAGCTGTTTTTT
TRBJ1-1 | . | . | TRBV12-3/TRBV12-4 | CATSGRQGTEAFF | TGTGCCACTTCTGGGCGGCAGGGAACTGAAGCTTTCTTT